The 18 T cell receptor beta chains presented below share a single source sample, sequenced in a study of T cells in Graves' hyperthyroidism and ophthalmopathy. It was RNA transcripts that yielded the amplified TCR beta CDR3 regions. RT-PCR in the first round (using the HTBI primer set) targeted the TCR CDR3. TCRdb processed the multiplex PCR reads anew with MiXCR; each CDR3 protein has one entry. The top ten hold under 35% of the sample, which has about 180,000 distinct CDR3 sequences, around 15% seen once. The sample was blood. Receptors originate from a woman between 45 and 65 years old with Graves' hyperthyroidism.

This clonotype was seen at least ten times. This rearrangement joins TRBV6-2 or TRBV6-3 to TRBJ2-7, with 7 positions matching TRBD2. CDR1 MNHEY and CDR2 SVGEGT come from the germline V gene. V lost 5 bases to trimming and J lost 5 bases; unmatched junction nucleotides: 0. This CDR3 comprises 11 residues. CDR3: CASSLADEQYF. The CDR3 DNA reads TGTGCCAGCAGTCTAGCGGACGAGCAGTACTTC.

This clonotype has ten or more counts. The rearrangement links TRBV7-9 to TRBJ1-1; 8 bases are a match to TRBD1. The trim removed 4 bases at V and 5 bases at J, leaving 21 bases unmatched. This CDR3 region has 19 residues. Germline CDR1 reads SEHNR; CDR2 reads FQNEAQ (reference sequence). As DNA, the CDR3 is TGTGCCAGCAGCTCAAATTTTCGGACAGGGACTGGGCAGAGAACTGAAGCTTTCTTT. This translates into CASSSNFRTGTGQRTEAFF.

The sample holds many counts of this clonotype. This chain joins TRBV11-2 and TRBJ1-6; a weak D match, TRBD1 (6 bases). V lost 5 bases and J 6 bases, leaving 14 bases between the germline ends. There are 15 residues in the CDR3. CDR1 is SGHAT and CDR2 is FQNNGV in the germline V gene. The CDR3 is CASSQIQGRNSPLHF. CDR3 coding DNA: TGTGCCAGCAGCCAAATACAGGGTCGTAATTCACCCCTCCACTTT.

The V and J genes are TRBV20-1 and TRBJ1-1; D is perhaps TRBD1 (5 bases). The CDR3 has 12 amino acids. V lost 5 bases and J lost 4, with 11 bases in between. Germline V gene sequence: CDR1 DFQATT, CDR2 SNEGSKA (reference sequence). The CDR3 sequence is CSARAGPTEAFF. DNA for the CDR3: TGCAGTGCTCGGGCGGGACCCACTGAAGCTTTCTTT.

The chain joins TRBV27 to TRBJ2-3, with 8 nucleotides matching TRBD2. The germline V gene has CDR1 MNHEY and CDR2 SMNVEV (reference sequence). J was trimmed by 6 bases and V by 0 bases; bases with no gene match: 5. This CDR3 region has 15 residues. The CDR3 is CASSLSSGSSDTQYF. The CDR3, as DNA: TGTGCCAGCAGTTTATCAAGCGGGAGCTCTGATACGCAGTATTTT.

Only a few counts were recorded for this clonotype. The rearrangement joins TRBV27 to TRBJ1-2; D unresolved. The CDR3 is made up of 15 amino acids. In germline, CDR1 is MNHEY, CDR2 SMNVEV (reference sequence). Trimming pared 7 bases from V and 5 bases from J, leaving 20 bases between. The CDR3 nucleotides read TGTGCCAGCACTTCCGATTCCGACGGACCTTATGGCTACACCTTC. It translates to CASTSDSDGPYGYTF.

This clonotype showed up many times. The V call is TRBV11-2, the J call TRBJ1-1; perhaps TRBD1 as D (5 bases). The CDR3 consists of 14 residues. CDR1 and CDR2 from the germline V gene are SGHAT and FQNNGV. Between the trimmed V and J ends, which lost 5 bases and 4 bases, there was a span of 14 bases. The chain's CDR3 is CASSIVTGSTEAFF. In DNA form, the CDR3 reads TGTGCCAGCAGCATAGTTACAGGTAGCACTGAAGCTTTCTTT.

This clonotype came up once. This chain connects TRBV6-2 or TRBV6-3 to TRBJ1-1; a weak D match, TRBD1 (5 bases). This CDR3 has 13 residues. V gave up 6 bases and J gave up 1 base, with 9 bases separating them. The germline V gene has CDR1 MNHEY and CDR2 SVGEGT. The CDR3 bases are TGTGCCAGCAGAGCAGGACAGAACACTGAAGCTTTCTTT. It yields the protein CASRAGQNTEAFF.

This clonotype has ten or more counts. The DNA of the CDR3 is TGTGCCAGCAGTGAATACGTGGAGGAACATGAGCAGTTCTTC. As protein: CASSEYVEEHEQFF. The V gene is TRBV6-1, the J gene TRBJ2-1, with TRBD2 as a possible D gene (5 bases). The CDR3 covers 14 residues. From germline, CDR1 is MNHNS and CDR2 SASEGT. The germline V and J ends were trimmed by 2 bases and 8 bases, with 13 bases remaining between them.

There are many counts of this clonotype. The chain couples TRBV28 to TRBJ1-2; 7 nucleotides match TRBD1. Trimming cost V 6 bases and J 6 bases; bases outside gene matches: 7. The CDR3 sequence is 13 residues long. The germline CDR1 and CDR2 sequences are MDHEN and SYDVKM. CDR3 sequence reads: CASSRGQRDGYTF. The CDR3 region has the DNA TGTGCCAGCAGCAGGGGACAGAGGGATGGCTACACCTTC.

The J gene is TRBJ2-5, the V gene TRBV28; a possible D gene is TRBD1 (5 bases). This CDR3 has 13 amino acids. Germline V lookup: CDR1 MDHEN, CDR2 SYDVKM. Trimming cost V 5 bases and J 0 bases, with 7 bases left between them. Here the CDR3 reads CASSPGYQETQYF. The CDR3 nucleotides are TGTGCCAGCAGTCCAGGGTACCAAGAGACCCAGTACTTC.

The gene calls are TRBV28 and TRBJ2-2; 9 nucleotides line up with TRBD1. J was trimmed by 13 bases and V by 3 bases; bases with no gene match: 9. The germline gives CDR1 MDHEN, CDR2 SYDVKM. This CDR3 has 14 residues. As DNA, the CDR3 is TGTGCCAGCAGTTTCGGGACAGGGAGTCGCAGGCTGTTTTTT. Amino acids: CASSFGTGSRRLFF.

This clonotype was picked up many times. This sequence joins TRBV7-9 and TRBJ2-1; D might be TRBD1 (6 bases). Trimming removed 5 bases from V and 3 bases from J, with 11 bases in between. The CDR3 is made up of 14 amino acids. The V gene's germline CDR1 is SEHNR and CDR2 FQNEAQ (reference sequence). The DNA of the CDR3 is TGTGCCAGCAGCCCCCGGGACAACTACAATGAGCAGTTCTTC. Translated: CASSPRDNYNEQFF.

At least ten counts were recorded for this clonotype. The DNA of the CDR3 is TGCGCCAGCAGCTTGGAGTATCTTGCAGATACGCAGTATTTT. The encoded protein is CASSLEYLADTQYF. The V and J genes are TRBV5-1 and TRBJ2-3; unclear D gene. Germline V gene lookup returns CDR1 SGHRS and CDR2 YFSETQ. The ends were cut back, 0 bases at V and 4 bases at J, with 9 bases in the middle. The CDR3 spans 14 residues.

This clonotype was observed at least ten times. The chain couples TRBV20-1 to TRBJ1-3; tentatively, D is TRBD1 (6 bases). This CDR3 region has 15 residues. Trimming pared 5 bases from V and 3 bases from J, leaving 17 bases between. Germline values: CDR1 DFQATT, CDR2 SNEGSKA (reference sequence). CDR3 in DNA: TGCAGTGCTGGGAACGGGGGGCTAAGTGGAAACACCATATATTTT. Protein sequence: CSAGNGGLSGNTIYF.

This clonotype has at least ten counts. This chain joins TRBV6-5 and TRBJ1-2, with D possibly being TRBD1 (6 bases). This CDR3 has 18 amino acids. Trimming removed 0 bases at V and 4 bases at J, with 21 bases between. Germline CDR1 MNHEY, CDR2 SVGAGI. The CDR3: CASSYSNRVSLGGYGYTF. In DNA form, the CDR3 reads TGTGCCAGCAGTTACTCGAACAGGGTTTCTTTAGGCGGCTATGGCTACACCTTC.

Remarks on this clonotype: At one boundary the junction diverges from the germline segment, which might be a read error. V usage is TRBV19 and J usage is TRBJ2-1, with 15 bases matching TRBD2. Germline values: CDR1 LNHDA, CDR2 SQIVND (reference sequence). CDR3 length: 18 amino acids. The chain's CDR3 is CASSIVGTSGGTYNEQLF. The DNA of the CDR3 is TGTGCCAGTAGTATAGTTGGGACTAGCGGGGGGACCTACAATGAGCAGCTCTTC.

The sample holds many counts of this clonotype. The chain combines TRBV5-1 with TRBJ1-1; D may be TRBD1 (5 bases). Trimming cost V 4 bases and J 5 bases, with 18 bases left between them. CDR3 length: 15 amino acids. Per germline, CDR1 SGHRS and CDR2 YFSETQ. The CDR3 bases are TGCGCCAGCAGCCCCCAAGTGGGCGGGGGGACTGAAGCTTTCTTT. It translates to CASSPQVGGGTEAFF.